A selection of T cell receptor beta chains follows, all from one sample in a study of T cells in Graves' hyperthyroidism and ophthalmopathy. A single record per CDR3 protein comes from TCRdb applying MiXCR to the multiplex PCR reads. Seen here are over 350,000 distinct CDR3 sequences, over 12% observed once, and the top ten hold roughly an eighth. Sequenced input: blood. These receptor sequences come from a man between 18 and 29 years old with Graves' ophthalmopathy. CDR3s include the opening cysteine and the closing phenylalanine or tryptophan. The order of the fields is J gene, V gene, D gene, clone size, CDR3 protein, CDR3 DNA. The D gene is left open where the match is weak. Not all rows give a size; the values are once, few, many and, for expanded clones, a class.

j_call: TRBJ2-2
v_call: TRBV12-3/TRBV12-4
d_call: .
clone_size: many
cdr3_aa: CASSLVRGSTGELFF
cdr3_nt: TGTGCCAGCAGTTTAGTTAGGGGGAGCACCGGGGAGCTGTTTTTT

j_call: TRBJ2-3
v_call: TRBV5-6
d_call: .
clone_size: .
cdr3_aa: CASGPVGGDTQYF
cdr3_nt: TGTGCCAGCGGACCGGTAGGGGGAGATACGCAGTATTTT

j_call: TRBJ2-3
v_call: TRBV30
d_call: TRBD2
clone_size: many
cdr3_aa: CAWSRLAGVADTQYF
cdr3_nt: TGTGCCTGGAGTAGGCTAGCGGGAGTAGCAGATACGCAGTATTTT

j_call: TRBJ2-7
v_call: TRBV20-1
d_call: .
clone_size: .
cdr3_aa: CSARRDFNYYEQYF
cdr3_nt: TGCAGTGCCCGGAGGGACTTCAATTACTACGAGCAGTACTTC

j_call: TRBJ2-3
v_call: TRBV7-2
d_call: TRBD2
clone_size: many
cdr3_aa: CASSPRPAGVGTDTQYF
cdr3_nt: TGTGCCAGCAGCCCTAGGCCAGCGGGGGTGGGCACAGATACGCAGTATTTT

j_call: TRBJ1-1
v_call: TRBV5-8
d_call: .
clone_size: many
cdr3_aa: CASSLGQTLYTEAFF
cdr3_nt: TGTGCCAGCAGCTTGGGGCAGACTCTTTACACTGAAGCTTTCTTT

j_call: TRBJ2-5
v_call: TRBV7-6
d_call: TRBD1
clone_size: many
cdr3_aa: CASSLPYRGYGETQYF
cdr3_nt: TGTGCCAGCAGCTTACCCTACAGGGGTTATGGGGAGACCCAGTACTTC

j_call: TRBJ2-5
v_call: TRBV20-1
d_call: .
clone_size: many
cdr3_aa: CSPFLGKTQYF
cdr3_nt: TGCAGCCCCTTCCTGGGGAAGACCCAGTACTTC

j_call: TRBJ2-2
v_call: TRBV10-3
d_call: .
clone_size: many
cdr3_aa: CAIMGNTGELFF
cdr3_nt: TGTGCCATCATGGGGAACACCGGGGAGCTGTTTTTT

j_call: TRBJ2-1
v_call: TRBV29-1
d_call: TRBD2
clone_size: many
cdr3_aa: CSPAPASGSGYNEQFF
cdr3_nt: TGCAGCCCCGCTCCGGCTAGCGGGAGTGGGTACAATGAGCAGTTCTTC

j_call: TRBJ1-4
v_call: TRBV7-9
d_call: .
clone_size: many
cdr3_aa: CASSLVGGTNEKLFF
cdr3_nt: TGTGCCAGCAGCTTAGTTGGGGGTACGAATGAAAAACTGTTTTTT

j_call: TRBJ2-2
v_call: TRBV29-1
d_call: TRBD2
clone_size: .
cdr3_aa: CSALTSGSRELFF
cdr3_nt: TGCAGCGCCCTGACTAGCGGGAGCCGGGAGCTGTTTTTT

j_call: TRBJ2-1
v_call: TRBV27
d_call: TRBD2
clone_size: many
cdr3_aa: CASSLGTSVSSYNEQFF
cdr3_nt: TGTGCCAGCAGTTTAGGGACTAGCGTCAGCTCCTACAATGAGCAGTTCTTC

j_call: TRBJ2-3
v_call: TRBV20-1
d_call: TRBD1
clone_size: many
cdr3_aa: CSARGQVGPDTQYF
cdr3_nt: TGCAGTGCCCGAGGACAGGTTGGACCAGATACGCAGTATTTT

j_call: TRBJ2-2
v_call: TRBV12-3/TRBV12-4
d_call: .
clone_size: many
cdr3_aa: CASSLGTGSFTGELFF
cdr3_nt: TGTGCCAGCAGTTTGGGAACAGGGAGTTTTACCGGGGAGCTGTTTTTT

j_call: TRBJ2-3
v_call: TRBV20-1
d_call: TRBD2
clone_size: many
cdr3_aa: CSARGHVGIAGPTDTQYF
cdr3_nt: TGCAGTGCTAGAGGGCATGTCGGCATAGCGGGACCCACAGATACGCAGTATTTT

j_call: TRBJ2-3
v_call: TRBV10-1
d_call: TRBD2
clone_size: few
cdr3_aa: CASSQAGGPSSTDTQYF
cdr3_nt: TGCGCCAGCAGCCAAGCGGGGGGTCCTTCTAGCACAGATACGCAGTATTTT

j_call: TRBJ1-3
v_call: TRBV6-5
d_call: .
clone_size: few
cdr3_aa: CASSYSPTVSSGNTIYF
cdr3_nt: TGTGCCAGCAGTTACTCGCCCACAGTGAGCTCTGGAAACACCATATATTTT

j_call: TRBJ2-1
v_call: TRBV7-6
d_call: .
clone_size: many
cdr3_aa: CASSLRVHNEQFF
cdr3_nt: TGTGCCAGCAGCTTACGAGTGCACAATGAGCAGTTCTTC

j_call: TRBJ2-1
v_call: TRBV6-5
d_call: TRBD2
clone_size: .
cdr3_aa: CASSYMGTSGRQKQFF
cdr3_nt: TGTGCCAGCAGTTACATGGGGACTAGCGGCAGGCAAAAGCAGTTCTTC

j_call: TRBJ2-1
v_call: TRBV4-1
d_call: .
clone_size: few
cdr3_aa: CASSQGRGGEQFF
cdr3_nt: TGCGCCAGCAGCCAGGGGAGGGGGGGTGAGCAGTTCTTC

j_call: TRBJ1-5
v_call: TRBV6-1
d_call: .
clone_size: .
cdr3_aa: CASSAGRGQPQHF
cdr3_nt: TGTGCCAGCAGTGCAGGGAGAGGGCAGCCCCAGCATTTT

j_call: TRBJ2-1
v_call: TRBV5-1
d_call: TRBD2
clone_size: .
cdr3_aa: CASSQEPWGLAGPDRSYNEQFF
cdr3_nt: TGTGCCAGCAGCCAAGAGCCCTGGGGACTAGCGGGACCCGATCGGTCCTACAATGAGCAGTTCTTC

j_call: TRBJ2-3
v_call: TRBV24-1
d_call: TRBD2
clone_size: many
cdr3_aa: CATSALAGGSTDTQYF
cdr3_nt: TGTGCCACCAGTGCACTAGCGGGAGGATCCACAGATACGCAGTATTTT

j_call: TRBJ2-5
v_call: TRBV18
d_call: .
clone_size: many
cdr3_aa: CASSLNWEPGETQYF
cdr3_nt: TGTGCCAGCTCACTCAATTGGGAGCCCGGGGAGACCCAGTACTTC

j_call: TRBJ1-2
v_call: TRBV5-1
d_call: TRBD1
clone_size: few
cdr3_aa: CASSLGDRFYGYTF
cdr3_nt: TGCGCCAGCAGCTTGGGGGACAGATTTTATGGCTACACCTTC

j_call: TRBJ1-2
v_call: TRBV20-1
d_call: .
clone_size: many
cdr3_aa: CSARPLTVGYTF
cdr3_nt: TGCAGTGCTAGACCCCTGACAGTGGGCTACACCTTC

j_call: TRBJ1-5
v_call: TRBV19
d_call: TRBD1
clone_size: many
cdr3_aa: CASSEPGGGNQPQHF
cdr3_nt: TGTGCCAGTAGTGAACCAGGGGGCGGCAATCAGCCCCAGCATTTT

j_call: TRBJ1-6
v_call: TRBV5-1
d_call: .
clone_size: .
cdr3_aa: CASSLGQVGSPLHF
cdr3_nt: TGCGCCAGCAGCTTGGGACAGGTCGGTTCACCCCTCCACTTT